The source of this T cell receptor (beta chain) is a study of T cell responses to AZD1222 COVID-19 vaccine. Findings of the study overall: Regions 160-218 and 743-854 held dominance among vaccine-associated CD4 TCRs, which spanned spike.

The count of this clone is one. Its antigen is still unknown. Method: immunoSEQ multiplex PCR; TCRdb's copy keeps in-frame clones and lacks some. The table has some 130,000 clones, around 90% seen once. This TCR was recovered from an adult in good health. This material consisted of peripheral blood, taken on day 0 of AZD1222 vaccination.

Here the CDR3 reads CASSPNDSGYGYTF. The CDR3 coding sequence is TGTGCCAGCAGCCCCAATGACAGCGGCTATGGCTACACCTTC. The chain is built from TRBV3-1 (or the pseudogene TRBV3-2) and TRBJ1-2; possibly TRBD1 for D (5 bases). V was trimmed by 4 bases and J by 4 bases, leaving 13 bases between them. CDR1 LGHDT and CDR2 YNNKEL come from the germline V gene (reference sequence). This CDR3 contains 14 residues.